This TCR beta chain was sequenced in a study of T-cell reconstitution after alpha-beta-depleted transplantation in children. Findings of the study overall: Fresh T-cell production supplied most of the T-cell counts and diversity seen one year after transplant. Several hundred expanded graft clones reportedly were the source of alpha-beta T cells about two months after transplant. Surviving recipient T cells and thymic progenitors underlay high day-60 TCRbeta diversity in some patients.

This clonotype was observed at least ten times. Antigen: not known. V was shortened by 3 bases and J by 4 bases, with 7 bases between the two germline ends. The CDR3 has 12 residues. Unique molecular identifiers were incorporated when the TCRbeta library was constructed. TCRdb processed the PCR reads anew with MiXCR; each CDR3 protein has one entry. The sample includes roughly 200,000 distinct CDR3 sequences, about 8.4% of them seen just once. This chain uses TRBV12-3 or TRBV12-4 with TRBJ2-7, with D unclear. This TCR was sampled from a male patient between 2 and 10 years old who had a stem cell transplant for acute myeloid leukemia, so the T cells may come from the graft donor. Here the sequenced sample was PBMCs, mostly from graft donor cells, taken 360 days after TCRalphabeta/CD19-depleted stem cell transplant. Here the CDR3 reads CASSFVRYEQYF. CDR3 bases: TGTGCCAGCAGTTTTGTAAGGTACGAGCAGTACTTC.